These 16 T cell receptor beta chains were sequenced from one sample in a study of long-term antiretroviral therapy in people with HIV. Version v3.0 of the immunoSEQ assay was performed at survey level. Profiling relied on immunoSEQ multiplex PCR, and the TCRdb table lists in-frame clones only, not all of them. Of about 16,000 clones listed, nearly 80% were seen once; the top ten hold less than 15%. The specimen comprised unsorted PBMCs, sampled about 3.3 years after starting antiretroviral therapy. The receptors were sampled from a middle-aged woman with HIV.

The chain couples TRBV5-1 to TRBJ2-1; possibly TRBD1 or TRBD2 for D (7 bases each). The CDR3 covers 15 residues. CDR1 and CDR2 (germline): SGHRS, YFSETQ. Trimming removed 1 base from V and 7 bases from J, with 15 bases in between. The CDR3 is CASSLNGGGQNEQFF. The CDR3 DNA is TGCGCCAGCAGCTTGAATGGGGGGGGACAGAATGAGCAGTTCTTC.

V gene TRBV5-1 combines with J gene TRBJ1-2; D not resolved. CDR1 and CDR2 (germline): SGHRS, YFSETQ. V lost 1 base, J lost 3 bases, and 13 bases lay in between. There are 15 residues in the CDR3. CDR3 sequence reads: CASSLKSQVDYGYTF. Written as DNA, the CDR3 is TGCGCCAGCAGCTTGAAGTCTCAAGTTGACTATGGCTACACCTTC. Variable domain in full (rest from reference TRBV5-1 and TRBJ1-2): KAGVTQTPRYLIKTRGQQVTLSCSPISGHRSVSWYQQTPGQGLQFLFEYFSETQRNKGNFPGRFSGRQFSNSRSEMNVSTLELGDSALYLCASSLKSQVDYGYTFGSGTRLTVV.

The chain combines TRBV30 with TRBJ2-7, with D perhaps assigned TRBD1 or TRBD2 (5 bases each). With 4 bases removed from V and 6 bases from J, the gap between germline ends came to 34 bases. Germline V gene data show CDR1 as GTSNPN and CDR2 as SVGIG (reference sequence). The length of the CDR3 is 19 residues. CDR3 amino acids: CAWTRGAGSGQGWSREQYF. CDR3 bases: TGTGCCTGGACCCGAGGGGCTGGTTCGGGGCAGGGTTGGAGTCGCGAGCAGTACTTC.

As to this clone: Distinct nucleotide sequences in the sample also encode this CDR3. The chain joins TRBV5-1 to TRBJ1-2; 9 bases line up with TRBD1. The CDR3 has 15 amino acids. J lost 6 bases, V lost 0 bases, and 6 bases had no gene match. Germline loops: CDR1 SGHRS, CDR2 YFSETQ. The CDR3 DNA reads TGCGCCAGCAGCTTGGCCCCTGGGACAGGGAATGGCTACACCTTC. This translates into CASSLAPGTGNGYTF. Complete variable domain (other parts from reference TRBV5-1 and TRBJ1-2): KAGVTQTPRYLIKTRGQQVTLSCSPISGHRSVSWYQQTPGQGLQFLFEYFSETQRNKGNFPGRFSGRQFSNSRSEMNVSTLELGDSALYLCASSLAPGTGNGYTFGSGTRLTVV.

The V gene is TRBV10-1, the J gene TRBJ2-7; D is undetermined. The CDR3 is made up of 15 amino acids. The V and J ends lost 4 bases and 4 bases respectively, with 17 bases between them. The germline CDR1 and CDR2 sequences are WNHNN and SYGVQD (reference sequence). Written as DNA, the CDR3 is TGCGCCAGCAGTGGAAAGGTCGCCCCTTCTTACGAGCAGTACTTC. It yields the protein CASSGKVAPSYEQYF.

This clone has only a few counts. This rearrangement joins TRBV4-3 to TRBJ1-2; D unresolved. The length of the CDR3 is 15 residues. Trimming stripped 4 bases from V and 4 bases from J, with 16 bases between. Germline V gene sequence: CDR1 LGHNA, CDR2 YSLEER. The CDR3 spells CASSPQPRSSYGYTF. The CDR3 DNA follows: TGCGCCAGCAGCCCCCAGCCCAGATCCAGCTATGGCTACACCTTC.

This sequence joins TRBV11-3 and TRBJ2-6; tentative D call: TRBD2 (5 bases). Trimming shortened V by 5 bases and J by 0 bases, and 11 bases separated the two germline ends. The germline V gene encodes CDR1 SGHNT and CDR2 YENEEA. This CDR3 spans 16 amino acids. In nucleotides, the CDR3 is TGTGCCAGCAGCCCCAATCGGGGCTCTGGGGCCAACGTCCTGACTTTC. As protein: CASSPNRGSGANVLTF.

The chain is built from TRBV6-5 and TRBJ1-1; 8 bases are a match to TRBD1. The V and J ends lost 6 bases and 3 bases, in that order; junction bases with no gene match: 6. The germline V gene has CDR1 MNHEY and CDR2 SVGAGI. The length of the CDR3 is 14 residues. The CDR3 DNA reads as TGTGCCAGCAGGGAGGGACAGGCGCACACTGAAGCTTTCTTT. It yields the protein CASREGQAHTEAFF.

This clone appeared a single time. In nucleotides, the CDR3 is TGTGCCAGCAGCTTGGGACAGGCACTACCAGATAACACTGAAGCTTTCTTT. Its translation is CASSLGQALPDNTEAFF. V and J are TRBV5-5 and TRBJ1-1; weak D call: TRBD1 (6 bases). The germline V gene encodes CDR1 SGHKS and CDR2 YYEKEE (reference sequence). V lost 0 bases and J lost 2, with 17 bases in between. The CDR3 covers 17 residues.

The CDR3 bases are TGTGCCAGCAGAAGGGACATGAACACTGAAGCTTTCTTT. It yields the protein CASRRDMNTEAFF. The rearrangement links TRBV25-1 to TRBJ1-1; TRBD1 might be the D (6 bases). V was trimmed by 6 bases and J by 0 bases, leaving 8 bases between them. This CDR3 comprises 13 residues. Germline V gene sequence: CDR1 MGHDK, CDR2 SYGVNS.

This clone was seen once. The V gene is TRBV5-4, the J gene TRBJ2-6, with 9 bases identical to TRBD1. CDR1 and CDR2 from the germline V gene are SGHNT and YYREEE (reference sequence). The junction had 7 bases not matched to a gene; V was cut back by 4 bases and J by 2 bases. The CDR3 consists of 17 residues. The CDR3 sequence: CASSPGQGGPGANVLTF. In DNA form, the CDR3 reads TGTGCCAGCAGCCCGGGACAGGGCGGTCCTGGGGCCAACGTCCTGACTTTC.

The V and J genes are TRBV29-1 and TRBJ1-1; D gene uncertain. V was clipped by 2 bases and J by 5 bases, with 9 bases between them. Germline assignment: CDR1 SQVTM and CDR2 ANQGSEA. CDR3 size: 12 residues. The CDR3 spells CSVEWDRTEAFF. As DNA, the CDR3 is TGCAGCGTTGAATGGGATCGGACTGAAGCTTTCTTT.

V and J are TRBV6-6 and TRBJ1-2; the match to TRBD1 covers 8 bases. The CDR3 has 15 amino acids. Looked up from germline, CDR1 is MNHNY and CDR2 is SVGAGI (reference sequence). Trimming at V came to 5 bases and at J to 2 bases, leaving 7 bases not matched to a gene. DNA for the CDR3: TGTGCCAGCAGTAACCGACAGGGGTCAAACTATGGCTACACCTTC. This sequence encodes CASSNRQGSNYGYTF.

The CDR3 sequence: CASESLYGTEAFF. CDR3 DNA sequence: TGTGCCAGCGAGTCCCTTTATGGAACTGAAGCTTTCTTT. V is TRBV6-5 and J is TRBJ1-1; no clear D. This CDR3 contains 13 residues. Germline V gene data show CDR1 as MNHEY and CDR2 as SVGAGI. Trimming took 8 bases from V and 5 from J, leaving 15 bases between them.

The chain links TRBV27 to TRBJ2-2, with D perhaps matching TRBD1 (5 bases). CDR1 and CDR2 (germline): MNHEY, SMNVEV (reference sequence). The ends were cut back, 3 bases at V and 1 base at J, with 9 bases in the middle. This CDR3 has 15 residues. The CDR3 DNA follows: TGTGCCAGCAGTTTCGCAGGGATGAACACCGGGGAGCTGTTTTTT. This translates into CASSFAGMNTGELFF.

This clone was observed a handful of times. The chain employs TRBV7-8 and TRBJ1-5, with a weak D call TRBD1 (5 bases). The CDR3 is 15 amino acids. The V end was cut by 4 bases, the J end by 3 bases, with 13 bases between. From germline, CDR1 is SGHVS and CDR2 FQNEAQ. CDR3 bases: TGTGCCAGCAGCTCGAACCCGGGACCCAATCAGCCCCAGCATTTT. It translates to CASSSNPGPNQPQHF.